This T cell receptor (beta chain) emerged from a study of T cell repertoires in cytomegalovirus infection. The overall study: Public TCR beta signatures marked donors with CMV infection and the matching HLA.

MiXCR was run by TCRdb on the reads, yielding one entry per CDR3 protein. This table has fewer than 150,000 distinct CDR3 sequences, about 33% appearing once. A note on this clonotype: Its antigen is still unknown.

V dropped 5 bases and J dropped 0 bases, with 12 bases sitting between them. Germline CDR1 reads SGHDT; CDR2 reads YYEEEE. The CDR3 is 15 residues long. The clonotype originates from a human donor in good health (CMV status not recorded). Some clones in this sample may be carry-over from other donors' samples. The sample was CD8+ T cells from cultured PBMCs, taken from culture after CMV antigen stimulation. The chain combines TRBV5-6 with TRBJ2-1; D gene ambiguous. The CDR3 coding sequence is TGTGCCAGCAGTTCTGTAGCCGCCTCCTACAATGAGCAGTTCTTC. This encodes CASSSVAASYNEQFF.